Shown below are 27 T cell receptor beta chains from a single sample sequenced in a study of cytomegalovirus exposure and HLA in healthy donors. This PCR relied on a set of 60 Vbeta primers and 13 Jbeta primers. The repertoire was sequenced with immunoSEQ multiplex PCR; TCRdb's copy has only in-frame clones and lacks some. The sample records 120,000 or so clones, 17% being singletons. Sequencing was carried out using PBMCs. The receptors were sampled from a female donor in good health and CMV-seropositive.

This clone was seen a handful of times. The V and J genes are TRBV5-1 and TRBJ2-5; the match to TRBD1 covers 8 bases. There are 17 residues in the CDR3. V shed 3 bases, J shed 5 bases, and the junction held 15 bases outside the gene matches. Germline values: CDR1 SGHRS, CDR2 YFSETQ. The CDR3 sequence: CASSYDPSSTGGETQYF. The CDR3 coding sequence is TGCGCCAGCAGCTACGACCCCTCATCAACAGGGGGGGAGACCCAGTACTTC.

There are a few counts of this clone. The genes are TRBV5-1 and TRBJ2-7; D is unresolved. Trimming stripped 0 bases from V and 3 bases from J, with 4 bases between. The germline V gene has CDR1 SGHRS and CDR2 YFSETQ. The CDR3 loop spans 12 amino acids. CDR3 region: CASSLDNYEQYF. CDR3 DNA: TGCGCCAGCAGCTTGGACAACTACGAGCAGTACTTC. Combining the CDR3 with reference TRBV5-1 and TRBJ2-7 gives the whole variable domain KAGVTQTPRYLIKTRGQQVTLSCSPISGHRSVSWYQQTPGQGLQFLFEYFSETQRNKGNFPGRFSGRQFSNSRSEMNVSTLELGDSALYLCASSLDNYEQYFGPGTRLTVT.

The chain couples TRBV11-2 to TRBJ2-7; possible D gene TRBD1, 5 bases. Germline values: CDR1 SGHAT, CDR2 FQNNGV. With 5 bases removed from V and 3 bases from J, the gap between germline ends came to 20 bases. CDR3 size: 16 residues. The CDR3 protein is CASSTRSVQDNYEQYF. CDR3 sequence (DNA): TGTGCCAGCAGCACCCGATCCGTGCAGGACAACTACGAGCAGTACTTC.

This clone was seen only a few times. The rearrangement links TRBV4-3 to TRBJ2-5; 9 bases line up with TRBD2. The CDR3 is 15 amino acids. Germline-derived CDR1 and CDR2 are LGHNA and YSLEER. Unmatched junction bases numbered 0, after V lost 0 bases and J lost 1 base. The CDR3 protein is CASSQERGGQETQYF. Here the CDR3 DNA reads TGCGCCAGCAGCCAAGAGCGGGGGGGCCAAGAGACCCAGTACTTC.

The rearrangement uses TRBV27 and TRBJ1-5; no reliable D call. This CDR3 region has 15 residues. Germline V gene lookup returns CDR1 MNHEY and CDR2 SMNVEV (reference sequence). The V gene lost 5 bases and the J gene lost 0 bases, with 11 bases spanning the gap. The chain's CDR3 is CASSADTNSNQPQHF. The CDR3 coding sequence is TGTGCCAGCAGTGCCGACACCAATAGCAATCAGCCCCAGCATTTT.

In its sample, this clone was seen a few times. CDR3 region: CASSSTEYGADTQYF. Here the CDR3 DNA reads TGTGCCAGCTCATCCACAGAATACGGGGCAGATACGCAGTATTTT. The V and J genes are TRBV18 and TRBJ2-3, with D perhaps TRBD2 (5 bases). Germline V gene data show CDR1 as KGHSH and CDR2 as LQKENI. The length of the CDR3 is 15 residues. Trimming stripped 5 bases from V and 4 bases from J, with 16 bases between.

The V call is TRBV30, the J call TRBJ2-7, with 9 bases identical to TRBD2. Germline V gene lookup returns CDR1 GTSNPN and CDR2 SVGIG (reference sequence). V was clipped by 1 base and J by 3 bases; unmatched bases: 4. CDR3 size: 14 residues. This CDR3 reads CAWSAGAGGYEQYF. CDR3 DNA sequence: TGTGCCTGGAGTGCAGGAGCGGGGGGCTACGAGCAGTACTTC.

V usage is TRBV4-1 and J usage is TRBJ2-5; D perhaps matches TRBD1 (5 bases). Matching the DNA end better, TRBJ2-7 makes the J call doubtful. CDR3 length: 15 amino acids. Germline CDR1 MGHRA, CDR2 YSYEKL. DNA for the CDR3: TGCGCCAGCAGCCAAGATCCCCAGGGAACTTACGAGCAGTACTTC. Translated, it gives CASSQDPQGTYEQYF.

This rearrangement joins TRBV18 to TRBJ2-7; 11 positions match TRBD1. The V and J ends lost 8 bases and 6 bases, in that order; junction bases with no gene match: 3. CDR3 length: 12 residues. Germline CDR1 reads KGHSH; CDR2 reads LQKENI. CDR3 protein: CASTGQGAEQYF. As DNA, the CDR3 is TGTGCCAGCACCGGACAGGGGGCCGAGCAGTACTTC.

The chain couples TRBV4-1 to TRBJ2-2, with a weak D call TRBD2 (5 bases). From germline, CDR1 is MGHRA and CDR2 YSYEKL. Trimming removed 0 bases at V and 4 bases at J, with 9 bases between. The CDR3 runs to 15 residues. CDR3 residues: CASSQERGSTGELFF. The CDR3 DNA reads TGCGCCAGCAGCCAAGAACGGGGATCCACCGGGGAGCTGTTTTTT.

The chain couples TRBV28 to TRBJ1-5, with no clear D. The germline CDR1 and CDR2 sequences are MDHEN and SYDVKM. V was shortened by 7 bases and J by 3 bases, with 13 bases between the two germline ends. This CDR3 contains 14 residues. CDR3 region: CASIRGTSNQPQHF. The CDR3 DNA reads as TGTGCCAGCATTCGGGGAACTTCCAATCAGCCCCAGCATTTT. Full variable domain (missing parts from reference TRBV28 and TRBJ1-5): DVKVTQSSRYLVKRTGEKVFLECVQDMDHENMFWYRQDPGLGLRLIYFSYDVKMKEKGDIPEGYSVSREKKERFSLILESASTNQTSMYLCASIRGTSNQPQHFGDGTRLSIL.

This clone was detected only a few times. The chain combines TRBV6-5 with TRBJ2-7; weak D call: TRBD2 (5 bases). Germline assignment: CDR1 MNHEY and CDR2 SVGAGI. This CDR3 spans 13 amino acids. Trimming stripped 0 bases from V and 7 bases from J, with 10 bases between. The CDR3 bases are TGTGCCAGCAGTTACTCGAGAGGGTGGGAGCAGTACTTC. Translation: CASSYSRGWEQYF.

This clone was recorded a few times. This chain joins TRBV2 and TRBJ1-5; D might be TRBD1 (5 bases). Germline V gene sequence: CDR1 SNHLY, CDR2 FYNNEI. V gave up 4 bases and J gave up 3 bases, with 16 bases separating them. The CDR3 covers 16 residues. The chain's CDR3 is CASSVYGGGTNQPQHF. The CDR3 nucleotides read TGTGCCAGCAGTGTATACGGGGGGGGGACCAATCAGCCCCAGCATTTT.

In this sample, this clone turned up a few times. The rearrangement links TRBV28 to TRBJ1-2; D gene ambiguous. Germline V gene lookup returns CDR1 MDHEN and CDR2 SYDVKM. The CDR3 is made up of 12 amino acids. V shed 8 bases and J shed 9 bases, with 16 bases lying between them. The CDR3 DNA follows: TGTGCCAGCCGGTGGGTTGAGGGAAGCTACACCTTC. This codes for CASRWVEGSYTF.

The V gene is TRBV18, the J gene TRBJ1-2; D is uncertain. Deletions cut 3 bases from V and 5 bases from J, with 4 bases between. Per germline, CDR1 KGHSH and CDR2 LQKENI. This CDR3 has 11 amino acids. The CDR3 spells CASSPLYGYTF. CDR3 nucleotides: TGTGCCAGCTCACCCTTATATGGCTACACCTTC.

CDR3 sequence: CASARQGTVETQYF. Written as DNA, the CDR3 is TGTGCCAGCGCGAGACAGGGGACGGTAGAGACCCAGTACTTC. V and J are TRBV28 and TRBJ2-5, with 8 bases lining up with TRBD1. V lost 8 bases and J lost 4; bases outside the gene matches: 9. Germline V gene lookup returns CDR1 MDHEN and CDR2 SYDVKM. The CDR3 consists of 14 residues. The full variable domain, its missing parts supplied by reference TRBV28 and TRBJ2-5, is DVKVTQSSRYLVKRTGEKVFLECVQDMDHENMFWYRQDPGLGLRLIYFSYDVKMKEKGDIPEGYSVSREKKERFSLILESASTNQTSMYLCASARQGTVETQYFGPGTRLLVL.

This clone appeared a few times. The chain carries TRBV5-1 and TRBJ2-5, with 7 bases fitting TRBD1. V was clipped by 3 bases and J by 5 bases; unmatched bases: 4. This CDR3 is 13 amino acids long. Germline loops: CDR1 SGHRS, CDR2 YFSETQ. In nucleotides, the CDR3 is TGCGCCAGCAGCTCGGGACAGCGGGAGACCCAGTACTTC. Protein sequence: CASSSGQRETQYF.

This clone was observed a few times. The chain is built from TRBV5-6 and TRBJ2-7, with 12 bases fitting TRBD2. This CDR3 spans 15 amino acids. V trimming: 4 bases; J trimming: 6 bases; junction bases outside the gene matches: 8. In germline, CDR1 is SGHDT, CDR2 YYEEEE. Here the CDR3 DNA reads TGTGCCAGCAGCAGACGACTAGCGGGAGTCGCCGAGCAGTACTTC. Translated: CASSRRLAGVAEQYF.

The chain combines TRBV30 with TRBJ1-1, with a weak D call TRBD1 (6 bases). V was clipped by 0 bases and J by 10 bases, with 12 bases between them. The length of the CDR3 is 12 residues. The germline V gene encodes CDR1 GTSNPN and CDR2 SVGIG (reference sequence). CDR3 DNA: TGTGCCTGGAGTGTCGAAGGGGGGGTAGCTTTCTTT. Translation: CAWSVEGGVAFF.

This clone was observed a few times. This CDR3 is CASSLGQATGELFF. Here the CDR3 DNA reads TGTGCCAGCAGCCTGGGGCAGGCCACCGGGGAGCTGTTTTTT. The genes are TRBV5-4 and TRBJ2-2, with D possibly matching TRBD1 (5 bases). V was clipped by 4 bases and J by 4 bases, with 11 bases between them. The germline V gene has CDR1 SGHNT and CDR2 YYREEE (reference sequence). The length of the CDR3 is 14 residues.

This clone was seen a few times. The gene calls are TRBV6-6 and TRBJ1-1; a weak D match, TRBD1 (5 bases). The germline gives CDR1 MNHNY, CDR2 SVGAGI (reference sequence). This CDR3 spans 13 amino acids. V shed 6 bases and J shed 4 bases, with 12 bases lying between them. In DNA form, the CDR3 reads TGTGCCAGCAGCAGACAGAGCAGCACTGAAGCTTTCTTT. Residues: CASSRQSSTEAFF.

This clone was picked up a small number of times. This chain connects TRBV28 to TRBJ1-1, with unresolved D. Germline lookup yields CDR1 MDHEN and CDR2 SYDVKM. This CDR3 comprises 13 residues. Trimming took 7 bases from V and 1 from J, leaving 10 bases between them. Here the CDR3 DNA reads TGTGCCAGCAACGTGGAGGCGAACACTGAAGCTTTCTTT. Protein product: CASNVEANTEAFF.

This clone counts as medium-sized. This chain joins TRBV5-6 and TRBJ1-2; D is perhaps TRBD1 (6 bases). This CDR3 is 17 amino acids long. Germline CDR1 reads SGHDT; CDR2 reads YYEEEE. The V end lost 0 bases, the J end lost 3 bases, and 18 bases lay between the germline ends. The CDR3 protein is CASSLGGPDARYYGYTF. The CDR3 bases are TGTGCCAGCAGCTTGGGGGGGCCTGACGCAAGATACTATGGCTACACCTTC.

The V and J genes are TRBV7-6 and TRBJ2-1; TRBD1 might be the D (5 bases). The germline V gene has CDR1 SGHVS and CDR2 FNYEAQ. Trimming shortened V by 2 bases and J by 4 bases, and 6 bases separated the two germline ends. This CDR3 has 13 amino acids. The CDR3 nucleotides are TGTGCCAGCAGCTTAAGACAGTACAATGAGCAGTTCTTC. Amino acids: CASSLRQYNEQFF.

This clone occurred a few times. The chain has TRBV29-1 and TRBJ1-2; TRBD1 matches 7 bases. Looked up from germline, CDR1 is SQVTM and CDR2 is ANQGSEA. This CDR3 region has 12 residues. V shed 8 bases and J 5 bases; nucleotides not matched to a gene: 8. This CDR3 is CSTGQQGYGYTF. DNA of the CDR3: TGCAGCACGGGACAGCAAGGTTATGGCTACACCTTC.

V gene TRBV4-2 combines with J gene TRBJ1-2, with 8 bases that match TRBD1. The V gene end was trimmed by 5 bases and the J gene end by 3 bases; junction bases not matched to a gene: 11. This CDR3 comprises 16 residues. CDR1 LGHNA and CDR2 YNFKEQ come from the germline V gene. Here the CDR3 DNA reads TGTGCCAGCAGCTATACAACCTCAGGGGGCGACTATGGCTACACCTTC. Its protein product is CASSYTTSGGDYGYTF.

V usage is TRBV5-4 and J usage is TRBJ2-7, with D possibly matching TRBD1 (6 bases). Trimming shortened V by 0 bases and J by 4 bases, and 11 bases separated the two germline ends. Germline V gene data show CDR1 as SGHNT and CDR2 as YYREEE (reference sequence). CDR3 size: 14 residues. CDR3 sequence reads: CASSLDRVFYEQYF. The CDR3, as DNA: TGTGCCAGCAGCTTGGACAGGGTTTTTTACGAGCAGTACTTC.